This T cell receptor (beta chain) was captured by sequencing in a study of cytomegalovirus exposure and HLA in healthy donors. Study-level findings and limits: A few of the chains that were CMV-associated were confirmed in vitro to be specific for CMV antigens. Most TCR sequences proved rare, with some public TCRs found in many donors.

The donors were members of the validation cohort, which comprised 120 subjects and was separate from the first cohort of roughly 700 subjects. Assay used: immunoSEQ multiplex PCR; TCRdb lists only in-frame clones, some missing. The sample comprises some 150,000 clones, roughly nine tenths of which are singletons, and 0.6% to 0.8% rests with the top ten. Comments on this clone: The antigen is unknown.

V shed 6 bases and J 2 bases; nucleotides not matched to a gene: 12. The germline gives CDR1 ENHRY, CDR2 SYGVKD. The length of the CDR3 is 16 residues. The origin of this receptor is a man aged 18 to 29 in good health and CMV-seronegative. The chain is built from TRBV10-3 and TRBJ1-2, with 7 bases matching TRBD1. The sample consisted of PBMCs. The CDR3 coding sequence is TGTGCCATCAGGGGGACAGCTATCTTCAGCAACTATGGCTACACCTTC. The encoded protein is CAIRGTAIFSNYGYTF.